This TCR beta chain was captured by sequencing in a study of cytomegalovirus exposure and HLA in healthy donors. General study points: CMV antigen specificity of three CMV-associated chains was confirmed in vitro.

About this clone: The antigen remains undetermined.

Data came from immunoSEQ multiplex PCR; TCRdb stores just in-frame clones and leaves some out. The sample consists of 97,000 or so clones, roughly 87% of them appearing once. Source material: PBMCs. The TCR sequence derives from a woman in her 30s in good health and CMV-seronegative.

This chain's CDR3 is CASSELAPKLFF. The CDR3 DNA follows: TGTGCCAGCAGTGAATTGGCTCCAAAACTGTTTTTT. V gene TRBV6-1 combines with J gene TRBJ1-4, with D hard to call. Germline CDR1 MNHNS, CDR2 SASEGT. The ends were cut back, 2 bases at V and 10 bases at J, with 8 bases in the middle. The CDR3 runs 12 residues.